Each of the 9 T cell receptor beta chains below was sequenced from the same sample in a study of CD8+ T cells in alopecia areata. Extracted RNA was reverse transcribed into cDNA, the sequencing template. Libraries were prepared by immunoSEQ multiplex PCR; TCRdb keeps only in-frame clonotypes and omits some of them. Here the sample spans fewer than 250,000 clones, around two fifths being singletons. The treatment was: oral pan-JAK inhibitor, 5-10 mg twice daily. Sequenced material: CD4+ T cells sorted from blood, taken at roughly week 30, from a patient treated with tofacitinib. These receptors were obtained from a human donor with alopecia areata.

This sequence joins TRBV5-4 and TRBJ1-2; perhaps TRBD1 as D (5 bases). The CDR3 spans 14 residues. CDR1 and CDR2 (germline): SGHNT, YYREEE (reference sequence). V lost 4 bases and J 8 bases, leaving 18 bases between the germline ends. CDR3 sequence: CASSQLGVGRGYTF. The CDR3 DNA reads as TGTGCCAGCAGCCAACTTGGGGTGGGGCGAGGCTACACCTTC.

This chain connects TRBV29-1 to TRBJ2-1, with TRBD2 identical over 10 bases. Germline CDR1 SQVTM, CDR2 ANQGSEA. This CDR3 contains 15 residues. Losses at the gene ends were 4 bases for V and 3 bases for J; bases not matched to a gene: 6. The CDR3 DNA reads TGCAGCGTTGTTTTGAGCGGGGGGGGCTACAATGAGCAGTTCTTC. Its translation is CSVVLSGGGYNEQFF.

The chain links TRBV2 to TRBJ2-3; D is possibly TRBD1 or TRBD2 (5 bases each). In germline, CDR1 is SNHLY, CDR2 FYNNEI. The CDR3 spans 14 residues. Trimming left V 7 bases short and J 9 bases short, with 20 bases between. CDR3 sequence: CASNDGTTRGTQYF. The CDR3 DNA is TGTGCCAGCAACGACGGGACGACGCGCGGCACGCAGTATTTT.

A remark on this clone: This may come from a read error, since a much larger clone is one base off. The chain links TRBV9 to TRBJ2-1; 8 nucleotides align to TRBD2. This CDR3 region has 15 residues. CDR1 is SGDLS and CDR2 is YYNGEE in the germline V gene. Trimming removed 4 bases from V and 0 bases from J; junction bases left unmatched: 3. The CDR3 reads CASSYGTSSYNEQFF. The CDR3 coding sequence is TGTGCCAGCAGCTACGGGACTAGCTCCTACAATGAGCAGTTCTTC.

The gene calls are TRBV5-1 and TRBJ2-2, with a weak D call TRBD1 (5 bases). V lost 5 bases to trimming and J lost 1 base, with 9 bases between them. CDR1 and CDR2 (germline): SGHRS, YFSETQ. This CDR3 contains 14 residues. In nucleotides, the CDR3 is TGCGCCAGCAGTCAGGGCAAGAACACCGGGGAGCTGTTTTTT. Translating gives CASSQGKNTGELFF.

The chain couples TRBV5-1 to TRBJ2-7; 8 bases map to TRBD2. This CDR3 is built from 15 residues. Germline CDR1 reads SGHRS; CDR2 reads YFSETQ. The V segment lost 2 bases and the J segment 2 bases; nucleotides outside the gene matches: 6. CDR3 loop: CASSFAAGRAYEQYF. The CDR3 DNA follows: TGCGCCAGCAGCTTTGCAGCCGGGAGGGCCTACGAGCAGTACTTC.

This clone was seen a handful of times. The chain carries TRBV29-1 and TRBJ2-1, with 10 bases lining up with TRBD1. The junction had 14 bases not matched to a gene; V was cut back by 7 bases and J by 8 bases. Germline loops: CDR1 SQVTM, CDR2 ANQGSEA. This CDR3 comprises 15 residues. The CDR3 region has the DNA TGCAGCGCTAAGACCGGGACAGGGGCTTCCTATGAGCAGTTCTTC. Residues: CSAKTGTGASYEQFF.

The chain employs TRBV29-1 and TRBJ1-2; a possible D gene is TRBD1 (6 bases). Germline lookup yields CDR1 SQVTM and CDR2 ANQGSEA. Trimming removed 2 bases at V and 8 bases at J, with 12 bases between. The CDR3 runs to 12 residues. Here the CDR3 DNA reads TGCAGCGTTGAACTGGGGGCCACCGGCTACACCTTC. Protein product: CSVELGATGYTF. The full variable domain, its missing parts supplied by reference TRBV29-1 and TRBJ1-2, is SAVISQKPSRDICQRGTSLTIQCQVDSQVTMMFWYRQQPGQSLTLIATANQGSEATYESGFVIDKFPISRPNLTFSTLTVSNMSPEDSSIYLCSVELGATGYTFGSGTRLTVV.

This clone was seen only a few times. The rearrangement links TRBV9 to TRBJ1-2; 8 nucleotides line up with TRBD1. The CDR3 runs 15 residues. The germline V gene encodes CDR1 SGDLS and CDR2 YYNGEE. Trimming cost V 3 bases and J 8 bases; bases outside gene matches: 12. This chain's CDR3 is CASSGTDQGARGYTF. The CDR3 nucleotides are TGTGCCAGCAGCGGGACGGATCAGGGGGCGCGCGGCTACACCTTC.